This T cell receptor beta chain was identified in a study of shared clonotypes between healthy human individuals (dated by TCRdb to 2018 to 2020). With regard to the full study: A few men and a couple of women, aged 18 to 49 years, made up the cohort. For each donor, CD4 naive and CD4 memory were each run on three plates, CD8 naive on two plates, and CD8 memory on one plate. Different laboratories and diverse techniques were used to prepare libraries and sequence TCR repertoires, to increase sequencing depth and limit assay-specific biases. To estimate repertoire size and how much clonotypes are shared between individuals, the study performed deep sequencing of blood TCR repertoires from 4 to 6 healthy adults. Leukapheresis yielded between about 0.9 and 9 billion PBMCs per donor. Overall study outcomes, separate from this receptor: Estimated clonotype richness was generally larger for naive than for memory subsets. Sampling was restricted to blood, and TCR repertoires in tissues likely differ from the TCR repertoires found in blood. Clonotypes shared by all four sorted-subset donors showed higher generation probabilities than non-shared clonotypes. The genetic and exposure-history diversity represented was limited by the small number of donors. Pairwise subsampling led to the expectation that sequencing depth would affect the degree of clonotype sharing among donors. Sharing across a handful of donors was observed for 5% to 6.5% of naive CD4, over 3% of naive CD8, 2% to 2.5% of memory CD4, and less than 0.45% of memory CD8 clonotypes. Even with the large sequencing depth, rarefaction of the sorted-subset datasets indicated that sequencing was incomplete.

The CDR3 sequence holds 14 residues, the cysteine and phenylalanine included. Solely the CDR3 DNA is kept, with 42 bases framed from the first base. The germline V and J ends show losses of 6 bases and 2 bases respectively, and no gene match explains 3 bases of the junction. From a lookup of the germline V gene, CDR1 and CDR2 are MNHEY and SVGAGI. Donors were healthy HIV-negative adults with no recently reported acute infections or vaccinations. Only Caucasian adults living in Nashville, Tennessee, USA were represented among the donors. CD4+ T cells were enriched through magnetic negative selection, after which naive cells were positively selected on CD45RA and the remaining negative fraction served as the memory subset. Blood was collected by leukapheresis, and PBMCs were isolated by Ficoll-Histopaque density gradient centrifugation and then cryopreserved in liquid nitrogen vapor phase. Purity and quantity of every magnetically sorted T cell population were checked by analytical flow cytometry. Genomic DNA was isolated from every sorted fraction and measured by UV absorbance on a Nanodrop 2000c.

Notes on this clone: Its cognate antigen has yet to be identified. No much larger clone is present one base from it, and per-base qualities are unavailable.

Using the deep immunoSEQ assay, multiplex PCR amplified TCR CDR3 regions from genomic DNA. Genomic DNA extracted from each cell subset was distributed evenly over all wells of several immunoSEQ 96-well plates, and each plate served as one replicate. For sorted subsets, each replicate PCR was loaded with approximately 200 ng genomic DNA, equivalent to about 30,000 T cell genomes. Purified libraries were quantified with a Qubit 3.0 fluorometer, sized on a Bioanalyzer 2100, and re-quantified with the KAPA Library Quantification kit. Every immunoSEQ 96-well plate was sequenced on a separate single-read 150-cycle Illumina NextSeq 550 flow cell. The published analysis was carried out like this. Because the immunoSEQ output included only junctional sequences and no quality scores, the filtering could not be the same as the filtering used for full-length reads. Sequences were annotated with PyIR, a Python wrapper for IgBLAST v1.9, using IMGT germline references to assign V/J genes and CDR3. Reads with weak V/J assignments (E-value above 1e-6), missing CDR3, stop codons, out-of-frame junctions, or ambiguous translated residues were removed. A V3J clonotype was defined by an identical inferred V gene, J gene, and CDR3 amino acid sequence. The percentage overlap between two repertoires was calculated by dividing the number of shared unique clonotypes by the size of the smaller repertoire. Three approaches were used to assess repertoire richness: RTK rarefaction, the Chao1 estimator, and Recon v2.1 estimates of unobserved clonotypes. For all TCRbeta clonotypes obtained by the gDNA method from several donors, generation probabilities were computed with OLGA. The table comes from immuneACCESS by way of TCRdb, which keeps in-frame sequences with V and J called. Part of the clones is missing from these tables; in studies checked, under half for an unresolved V gene and the rest for unknown reasons. That table furnishes V, J and clone size, whereas the DNA furnished D and trimming. This sample is represented by over 400,000 clones; more than 95% of them were singletons. Of the sample, 0.064% is held by the ten largest clones.

This sequence was found in a woman in her twenties or thirties in good health. The chain is made from TRBV6-5 and TRBJ2-5; 10 middle bases align to TRBD2. Sequencing was done on a sample of naive CD4+ T cells sorted from blood. The sample's cell subset or site label is to be understood as: CD45RA+ positively selected. Here the CDR3 is given as CASSSLAGQETQYF. The base sequence is TGTGCCAGCAGCTCACTAGCGGGACAAGAGACCCAGTACTTC.